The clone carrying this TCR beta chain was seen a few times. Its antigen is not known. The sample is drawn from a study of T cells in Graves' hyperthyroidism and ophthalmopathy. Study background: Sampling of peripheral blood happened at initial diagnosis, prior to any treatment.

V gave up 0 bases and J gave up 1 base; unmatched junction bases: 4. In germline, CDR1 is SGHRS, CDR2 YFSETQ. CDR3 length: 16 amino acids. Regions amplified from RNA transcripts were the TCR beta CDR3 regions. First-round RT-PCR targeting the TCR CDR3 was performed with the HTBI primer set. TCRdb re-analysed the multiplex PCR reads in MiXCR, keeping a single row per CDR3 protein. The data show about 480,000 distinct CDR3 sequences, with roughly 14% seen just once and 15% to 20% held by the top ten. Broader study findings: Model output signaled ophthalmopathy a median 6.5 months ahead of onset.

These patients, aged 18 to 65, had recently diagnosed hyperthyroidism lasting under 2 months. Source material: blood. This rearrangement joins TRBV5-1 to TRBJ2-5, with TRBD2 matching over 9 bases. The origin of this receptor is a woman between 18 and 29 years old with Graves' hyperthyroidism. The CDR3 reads CASSLALREGQETQYF. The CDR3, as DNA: TGCGCCAGCAGCTTGGCTTTGCGGGAGGGCCAAGAGACCCAGTACTTC.